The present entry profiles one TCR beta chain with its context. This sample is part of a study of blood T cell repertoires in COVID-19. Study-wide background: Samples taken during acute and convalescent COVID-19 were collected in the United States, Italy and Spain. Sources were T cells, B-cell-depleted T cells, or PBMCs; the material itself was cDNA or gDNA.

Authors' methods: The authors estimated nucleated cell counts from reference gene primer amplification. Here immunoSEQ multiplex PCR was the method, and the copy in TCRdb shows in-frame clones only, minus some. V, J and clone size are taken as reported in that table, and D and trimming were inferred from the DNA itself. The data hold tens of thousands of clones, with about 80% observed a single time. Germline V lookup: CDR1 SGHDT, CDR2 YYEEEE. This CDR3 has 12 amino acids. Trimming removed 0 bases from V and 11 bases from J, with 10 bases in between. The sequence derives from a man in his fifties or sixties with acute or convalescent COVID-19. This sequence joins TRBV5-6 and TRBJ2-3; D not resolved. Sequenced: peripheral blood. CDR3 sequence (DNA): TGTGCCAGCAGCTTGGCTGCCAGGTTGCAGTATTTT. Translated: CASSLAARLQYF.